This T cell receptor (beta chain) is from a study of blood T cell repertoires in COVID-19. Study at large: Whether acute or convalescent, the COVID-19 samples came from the United States, Italy and Spain. The analysed material was cDNA or gDNA that came from T cells, B-cell-depleted T cells, or PBMCs.

The length of the CDR3 is 14 residues. Germline values: CDR1 SGHAT, CDR2 FQNNGV. Trimming at V came to 4 bases and at J to 5 bases, leaving 6 bases not matched to a gene. As processed by the authors: Estimates of nucleated cell counts were drawn from the amplification of reference gene primers. The method was immunoSEQ multiplex PCR; TCRdb's version includes in-frame clones alone and lacks a portion of them. D and trimming come from the DNA, and the V and J calls and clone size come from that table. The table lists under 250,000 clones, around 79% of them singletons, with almost 6% in the top ten. The Seattle patients, enrolled during active infection, were followed longitudinally.

The sequence was obtained from a woman aged 40 to 50 with COVID-19, enrolled during active disease. Sequencing input: peripheral blood. The V call is TRBV11-2, the J call TRBJ1-1; 8 nucleotides line up with TRBD1. CDR3 region: CASSSTGGRTEAFF. DNA of the CDR3: TGTGCCAGCAGCTCCACAGGGGGGAGGACTGAAGCTTTCTTT.